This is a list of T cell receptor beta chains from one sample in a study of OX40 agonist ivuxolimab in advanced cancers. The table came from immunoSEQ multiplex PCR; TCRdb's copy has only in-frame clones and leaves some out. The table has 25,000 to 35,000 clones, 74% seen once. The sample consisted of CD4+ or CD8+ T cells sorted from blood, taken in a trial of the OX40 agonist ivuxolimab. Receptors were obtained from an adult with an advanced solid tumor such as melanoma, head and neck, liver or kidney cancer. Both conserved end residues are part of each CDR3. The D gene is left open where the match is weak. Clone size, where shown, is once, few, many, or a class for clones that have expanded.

CDR3 protein: CASSTDRGRTGYTF
CDR3 DNA: TGTGCCAGCAGCACTGACAGGGGGCGGACTGGCTACACCTTC
clone size: NA
J gene: TRBJ1-2
V gene: TRBV28
D gene: TRBD1

CDR3 protein: CASSQETGNEQFF
CDR3 DNA: TGTGCCAGCAGCCAGGAGACTGGGAATGAGCAGTTCTTC
clone size: NA
J gene: TRBJ2-1
V gene: TRBV4-2
D gene: NA

CDR3 protein: CASRWDTRVEKLFF
CDR3 DNA: TGTGCCAGCAGGTGGGACACCCGCGTTGAAAAACTGTTTTTT
clone size: NA
J gene: TRBJ1-4
V gene: TRBV6-1
D gene: NA

CDR3 protein: CASSSSGAGQETQYF
CDR3 DNA: TGTGCCAGCAGCTCCTCGGGAGCGGGTCAAGAGACCCAGTACTTC
clone size: NA
J gene: TRBJ2-5
V gene: TRBV5-4
D gene: NA

CDR3 protein: CASSLLGLAGVLAKNIQYF
CDR3 DNA: TGTGCCAGCAGTTTATTGGGACTAGCGGGGGTTCTAGCCAAAAACATTCAGTACTTC
clone size: few
J gene: TRBJ2-4
V gene: TRBV28
D gene: TRBD2

CDR3 protein: CASSLEGRGTEAFF
CDR3 DNA: TGTGCCAGCAGCTTAGAGGGTCGGGGGACTGAAGCTTTCTTT
clone size: NA
J gene: TRBJ1-1
V gene: TRBV7-2
D gene: NA

CDR3 protein: CAWSGSGLLNTEAFF
CDR3 DNA: TGTGCCTGGAGTGGCTCAGGGCTCTTGAACACTGAAGCTTTCTTT
clone size: NA
J gene: TRBJ1-1
V gene: TRBV30
D gene: NA

CDR3 protein: CASMARLTDTQYF
CDR3 DNA: TGTGCCAGCATGGCCCGCCTGACAGATACGCAGTATTTT
clone size: NA
J gene: TRBJ2-3
V gene: TRBV5-4
D gene: NA

CDR3 protein: CASSQYSGGEAEAFF
CDR3 DNA: TGTGCCAGCAGCCAGTACTCGGGGGGCGAGGCTGAAGCTTTCTTT
clone size: NA
J gene: TRBJ1-1
V gene: TRBV7-9
D gene: NA

CDR3 protein: CASSLGVGGTEAFF
CDR3 DNA: TGTGCCAGCAGCTTAGGTGTTGGGGGCACTGAAGCTTTCTTT
clone size: NA
J gene: TRBJ1-1
V gene: TRBV11-2
D gene: NA

CDR3 protein: CASSQEFRGGDLNNEQFF
CDR3 DNA: TGCGCCAGCAGCCAAGAGTTCCGCGGGGGGGATCTGAACAATGAGCAGTTCTTC
clone size: NA
J gene: TRBJ2-1
V gene: TRBV4-1
D gene: TRBD2

CDR3 protein: CASSEALRVEAFF
CDR3 DNA: TGTGCCAGCAGTGAAGCGCTGAGAGTTGAAGCTTTCTTT
clone size: NA
J gene: TRBJ1-1
V gene: TRBV2
D gene: NA

CDR3 protein: CASSPLPSNYGYTF
CDR3 DNA: TGTGCCAGCAGTCCCCTCCCCTCTAACTATGGCTACACCTTC
clone size: once
J gene: TRBJ1-2
V gene: TRBV2
D gene: NA

CDR3 protein: CASSTGNEQFF
CDR3 DNA: TGTGCCAGCAGCACAGGAAATGAGCAGTTCTTC
clone size: NA
J gene: TRBJ2-1
V gene: TRBV6-6
D gene: NA

CDR3 protein: CASGKQGANTEAFF
CDR3 DNA: TGTGCCAGCGGAAAACAGGGTGCGAACACTGAAGCTTTCTTT
clone size: NA
J gene: TRBJ1-1
V gene: TRBV6-5
D gene: NA

CDR3 protein: CASSKGGVTDTQYF
CDR3 DNA: TGTGCCAGCAGCAAAGGGGGGGTTACAGATACGCAGTATTTT
clone size: NA
J gene: TRBJ2-3
V gene: TRBV7-6
D gene: NA

CDR3 protein: CASSLAGYRTDTQYF
CDR3 DNA: TGCGCCAGCAGCCTAGCGGGGTATCGCACAGATACGCAGTATTTT
clone size: NA
J gene: TRBJ2-3
V gene: TRBV5-1
D gene: TRBD2